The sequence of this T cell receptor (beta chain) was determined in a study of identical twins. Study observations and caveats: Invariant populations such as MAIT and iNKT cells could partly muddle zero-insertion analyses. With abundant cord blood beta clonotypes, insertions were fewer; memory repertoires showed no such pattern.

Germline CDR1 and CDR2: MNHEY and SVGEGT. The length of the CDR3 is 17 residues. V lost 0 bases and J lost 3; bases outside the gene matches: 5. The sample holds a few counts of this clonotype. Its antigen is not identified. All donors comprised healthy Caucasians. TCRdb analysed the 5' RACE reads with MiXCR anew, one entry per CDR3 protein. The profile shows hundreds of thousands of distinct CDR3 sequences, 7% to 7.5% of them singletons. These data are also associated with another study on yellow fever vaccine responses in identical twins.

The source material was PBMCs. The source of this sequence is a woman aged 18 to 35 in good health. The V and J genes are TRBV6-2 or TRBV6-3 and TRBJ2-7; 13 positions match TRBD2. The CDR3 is CASSYSTGLAGIYEQYF. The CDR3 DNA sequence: TGTGCCAGCAGTTACTCGACGGGACTAGCGGGAATCTACGAGCAGTACTTC.